These 13 T cell receptor beta chains originate from one sample sequenced in a study of T cell responses to AZD1222 COVID-19 vaccine. This table comes from immunoSEQ multiplex PCR, and its TCRdb copy is limited to in-frame clones, with some not included. The table has some 170,000 clones, around 92% seen once; the top ten hold roughly 4.4%. The material sequenced was peripheral blood, taken on day 0 of MenACWY control vaccination. The receptors were gathered from an adult in good health.

The chain uses TRBV5-6 and TRBJ1-2, with 8 bases identical to TRBD1. The CDR3 covers 14 residues. The germline gives CDR1 SGHDT, CDR2 YYEEEE. V lost 4 bases to trimming and J lost 4 bases; unmatched junction nucleotides: 6. CDR3 protein: CASSPGTGIYGYTF. The CDR3 DNA is TGTGCCAGCAGCCCCGGGACAGGAATCTATGGCTACACCTTC.

The rearrangement links TRBV18 to TRBJ1-1; TRBD1 is a possible D gene (5 bases). Germline V lookup: CDR1 KGHSH, CDR2 LQKENI. V was shortened by 6 bases and J by 3 bases, with 14 bases between the two germline ends. The CDR3 is 14 amino acids. CDR3 sequence reads: CASSRRTGDTEAFF. The CDR3 DNA follows: TGTGCCAGCTCCCGGAGAACAGGCGACACTGAAGCTTTCTTT.

The J gene is TRBJ1-1, the V gene TRBV5-1; maybe TRBD1 (6 bases). Trimming cost V 6 bases and J 5 bases, with 20 bases left between them. CDR1 is SGHRS and CDR2 is YFSETQ in the germline V gene. The CDR3 is made up of 15 amino acids. CDR3 nucleotide sequence: TGCGCCAGCACTTCCCTAGTAGGGGGAAGGACTGAAGCTTTCTTT. Its translation: CASTSLVGGRTEAFF.

The J gene is TRBJ1-2, the V gene TRBV7-2, with TRBD1 as a possible D gene (5 bases). Trimming took off 5 bases at V and 3 bases at J, with 13 bases between the two ends. The germline V gene has CDR1 SGHTA and CDR2 FQGNSA. The CDR3 sequence is 14 residues long. The CDR3 DNA sequence: TGTGCCAGCAGCCCCAGGGCAGGGCACTATGGCTACACCTTC. Encoded protein: CASSPRAGHYGYTF.

This clone was detected once. V gene TRBV11-3 combines with J gene TRBJ2-6, with D unclear. CDR1 is SGHNT, CDR2 YENEEA, per germline. This CDR3 is 13 amino acids long. With 7 bases removed from V and 0 bases from J, the gap between germline ends came to 4 bases. CDR3 sequence (DNA): TGTGCCAGCAAGCCCTCTGGGGCCAACGTCCTGACTTTC. Protein sequence: CASKPSGANVLTF.

The chain has TRBV30 and TRBJ1-1; D is unclear. The CDR3 is made up of 17 amino acids. CDR1 and CDR2 from the germline V gene are GTSNPN and SVGIG (reference sequence). Trimming shortened V by 3 bases and J by 5 bases, and 25 bases separated the two germline ends. The CDR3 loop reads CAWSPGGFRPIGTEAFF. Written as DNA, the CDR3 is TGTGCCTGGAGCCCGGGTGGGTTCCGACCGATCGGGACTGAAGCTTTCTTT. Full variable domain (missing parts from reference TRBV30 and TRBJ1-1): SQTIHQWPATLVQPVGSPLSLECTVEGTSNPNLYWYRQAAGRGLQLLFYSVGIGQISSEVPQNLSASRPQDRQFILSSKKLLLSDSGFYLCAWSPGGFRPIGTEAFFGQGTRLTVV.

This clone was recorded only once. The chain combines TRBV7-9 with TRBJ2-2; no clear D gene. CDR3 length: 17 residues. The germline V gene encodes CDR1 SEHNR and CDR2 FQNEAQ (reference sequence). V was trimmed by 5 bases and J by 1 base, leaving 17 bases between them. The chain's CDR3 is CASSPSSIWGNTGELFF. CDR3 nucleotide sequence: TGTGCCAGCAGCCCCTCTAGTATCTGGGGGAACACCGGGGAGCTGTTTTTT.

This chain joins TRBV9 and TRBJ2-7; TRBD1 agrees at 11 bases. Germline loops: CDR1 SGDLS, CDR2 YYNGEE. The CDR3 covers 15 residues. V was pared by 0 bases and J by 4 bases, with 3 bases of the junction left unmatched. CDR3 nucleotide sequence: TGTGCCAGCAGCGTAGGGACAGGGGGCATGTACGAGCAGTACTTC. It specifies CASSVGTGGMYEQYF.

The chain has TRBV7-9 and TRBJ1-1; 7 bases agree with TRBD1. Per germline, CDR1 SEHNR and CDR2 FQNEAQ (reference sequence). The J segment lost 1 base and the V segment lost 6 bases, leaving 8 bases of the junction unmatched. The CDR3 loop spans 15 amino acids. In DNA form, the CDR3 reads TGTGCCAGCAGGCCGAGGGACAGTCAGAACACTGAAGCTTTCTTT. This encodes CASRPRDSQNTEAFF.

The V call is TRBV3-1 (or the pseudogene TRBV3-2), the J call TRBJ1-2; TRBD1 might be the D (5 bases). The CDR3 covers 13 residues. The ends were cut back, 3 bases at V and 4 bases at J, with 9 bases in the middle. CDR1 LGHDT and CDR2 YNNKEL come from the germline V gene (reference sequence). CDR3 in DNA: TGTGCCAGCAGCCAGACAGAGATCTATGGCTACACCTTC. Its translation is CASSQTEIYGYTF.

This rearrangement joins TRBV4-2 to TRBJ2-7, with TRBD1 as a possible D gene (6 bases). CDR1 is LGHNA, CDR2 YNFKEQ, per germline. This CDR3 comprises 17 residues. Trimming took off 3 bases at V and 3 bases at J, with 21 bases between the two ends. This CDR3 is CASSHAATGKEGYEQYF. Written as DNA, the CDR3 is TGTGCCAGCAGCCACGCTGCGACAGGTAAAGAGGGCTACGAGCAGTACTTC.

The CDR3 spells CASSSVGGAGNTIYF. The CDR3 DNA reads as TGTGCCAGCAGCTCAGTGGGAGGGGCTGGAAACACCATATATTTT. V and J are TRBV7-8 and TRBJ1-3, with D perhaps matching TRBD1 (5 bases). V lost 4 bases to trimming and J lost 2 bases, with 12 bases between them. Germline V gives CDR1 SGHVS, CDR2 FQNEAQ. CDR3 length: 15 amino acids.

V gene TRBV7-6 combines with J gene TRBJ2-7; D may match TRBD1 or TRBD2 (5 bases each). CDR3 length: 14 residues. Germline lookup yields CDR1 SGHVS and CDR2 FNYEAQ. V lost 4 bases and J 6 bases, leaving 16 bases between the germline ends. The CDR3 loop reads CASSSGTGHSEQYF. As DNA, the CDR3 is TGTGCCAGCAGCTCTGGGACGGGGCACTCCGAGCAGTACTTC.